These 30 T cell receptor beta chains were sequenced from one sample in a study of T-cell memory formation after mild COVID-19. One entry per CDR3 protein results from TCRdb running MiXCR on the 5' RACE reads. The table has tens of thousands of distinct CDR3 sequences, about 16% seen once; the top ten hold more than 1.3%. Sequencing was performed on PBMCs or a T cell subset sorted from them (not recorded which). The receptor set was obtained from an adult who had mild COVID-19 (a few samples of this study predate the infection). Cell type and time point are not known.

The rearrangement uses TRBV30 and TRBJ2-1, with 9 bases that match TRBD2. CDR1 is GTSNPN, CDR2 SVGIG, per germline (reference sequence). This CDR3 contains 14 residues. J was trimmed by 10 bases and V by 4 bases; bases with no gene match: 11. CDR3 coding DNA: TGTGCCTGGACGGCGGGGGGGGCATTTCGGGAGCAGTTCTTC. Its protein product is CAWTAGGAFREQFF.

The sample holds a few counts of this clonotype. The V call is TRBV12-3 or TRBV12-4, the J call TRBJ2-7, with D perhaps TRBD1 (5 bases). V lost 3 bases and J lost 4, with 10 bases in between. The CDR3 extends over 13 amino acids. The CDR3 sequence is CASSFHSGYEQYF. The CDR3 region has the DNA TGTGCCAGCAGTTTTCACTCAGGGTACGAGCAGTACTTC.

CDR3 region: CASTQTDRGIYEQYF. CDR3 nucleotide sequence: TGTGCCAGTACCCAGACGGACAGGGGGATTTACGAGCAGTACTTC. V is TRBV19 and J is TRBJ2-7; TRBD1 matches at 10 bases. CDR1 is LNHDA and CDR2 is SQIVND in the germline V gene (reference sequence). V shed 7 bases, J shed 4 bases, and the junction held 10 bases outside the gene matches. The CDR3 is 15 amino acids.

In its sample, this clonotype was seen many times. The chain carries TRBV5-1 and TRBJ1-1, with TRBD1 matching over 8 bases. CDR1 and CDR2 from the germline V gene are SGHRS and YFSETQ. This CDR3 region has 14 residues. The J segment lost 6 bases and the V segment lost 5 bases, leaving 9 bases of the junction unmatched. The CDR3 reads CASRPGQGGAEAFF. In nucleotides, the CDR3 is TGCGCCAGCAGACCCGGACAGGGCGGCGCTGAAGCTTTCTTT.

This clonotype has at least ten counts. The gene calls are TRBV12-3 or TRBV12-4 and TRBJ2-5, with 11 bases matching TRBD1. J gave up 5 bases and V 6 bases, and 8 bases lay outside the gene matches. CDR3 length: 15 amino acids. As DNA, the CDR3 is TGTGCCAGCAGCCGGGGACAGGGGGGTGAGGAGACCCAGTACTTC. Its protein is CASSRGQGGEETQYF.

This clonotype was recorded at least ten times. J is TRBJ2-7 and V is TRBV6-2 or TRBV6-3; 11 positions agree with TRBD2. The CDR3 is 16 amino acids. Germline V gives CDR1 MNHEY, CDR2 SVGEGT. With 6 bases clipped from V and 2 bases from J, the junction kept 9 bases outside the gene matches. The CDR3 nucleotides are TGTGCCAGCAGCCCGAGGACTAGCGGGTCCGCCTACGAGCAGTACTTC. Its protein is CASSPRTSGSAYEQYF.

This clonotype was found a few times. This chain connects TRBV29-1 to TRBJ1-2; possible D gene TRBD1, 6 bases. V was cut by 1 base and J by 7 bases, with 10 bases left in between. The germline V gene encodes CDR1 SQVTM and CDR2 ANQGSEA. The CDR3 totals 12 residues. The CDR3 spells CSVEGGQGGYTF. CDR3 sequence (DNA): TGCAGCGTTGAAGGGGGGCAGGGTGGCTACACCTTC.

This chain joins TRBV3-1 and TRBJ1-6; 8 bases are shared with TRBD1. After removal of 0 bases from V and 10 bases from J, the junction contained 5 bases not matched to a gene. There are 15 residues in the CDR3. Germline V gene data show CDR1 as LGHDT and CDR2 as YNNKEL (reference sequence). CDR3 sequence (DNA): TGTGCCAGCAGCCAAGATCGGACAGGGACATCACCCCTCCACTTT. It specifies CASSQDRTGTSPLHF. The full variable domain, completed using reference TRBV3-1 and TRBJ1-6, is DTAVSQTPKYLVTQMGNDKSIKCEQNLGHDTMYWYKQDSKKFLKIMFSYNNKELIINETVPNRFSPKSPDKAHLNLHINSLELGDSAVYFCASSQDRTGTSPLHFGNGTRLTVT.

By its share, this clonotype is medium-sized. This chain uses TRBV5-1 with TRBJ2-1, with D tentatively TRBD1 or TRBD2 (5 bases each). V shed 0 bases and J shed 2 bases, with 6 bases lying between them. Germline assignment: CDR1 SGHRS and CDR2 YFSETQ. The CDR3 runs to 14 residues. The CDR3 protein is CASSLEGPYNEQFF. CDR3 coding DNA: TGCGCCAGCAGCTTGGAGGGACCCTACAATGAGCAGTTCTTC. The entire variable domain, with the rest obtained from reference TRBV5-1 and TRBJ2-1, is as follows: KAGVTQTPRYLIKTRGQQVTLSCSPISGHRSVSWYQQTPGQGLQFLFEYFSETQRNKGNFPGRFSGRQFSNSRSEMNVSTLELGDSALYLCASSLEGPYNEQFFGPGTRLTVL.

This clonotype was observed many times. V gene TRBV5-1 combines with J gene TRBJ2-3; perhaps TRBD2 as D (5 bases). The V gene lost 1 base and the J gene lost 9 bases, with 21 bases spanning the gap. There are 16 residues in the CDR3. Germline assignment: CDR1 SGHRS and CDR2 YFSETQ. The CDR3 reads CASSLLSPGSGVTQYF. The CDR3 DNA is TGCGCCAGCAGCTTGTTGTCCCCGGGGTCCGGAGTCACGCAGTATTTT. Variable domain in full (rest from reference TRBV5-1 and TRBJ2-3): KAGVTQTPRYLIKTRGQQVTLSCSPISGHRSVSWYQQTPGQGLQFLFEYFSETQRNKGNFPGRFSGRQFSNSRSEMNVSTLELGDSALYLCASSLLSPGSGVTQYFGPGTRLTVL.

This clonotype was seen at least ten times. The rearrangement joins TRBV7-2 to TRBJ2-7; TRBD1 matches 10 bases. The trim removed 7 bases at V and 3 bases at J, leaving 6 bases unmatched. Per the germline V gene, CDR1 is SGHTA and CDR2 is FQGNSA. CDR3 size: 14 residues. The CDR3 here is CASTAGQGFYEQYF. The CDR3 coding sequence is TGTGCCAGCACCGCGGGACAGGGGTTCTACGAGCAGTACTTC.

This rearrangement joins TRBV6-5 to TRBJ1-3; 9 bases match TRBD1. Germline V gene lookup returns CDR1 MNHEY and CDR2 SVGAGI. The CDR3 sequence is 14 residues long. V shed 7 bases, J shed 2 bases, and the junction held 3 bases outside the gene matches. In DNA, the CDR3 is TGTGCCAGCAATCGACAGGGGGCTGGAAACACCATATATTTT. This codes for CASNRQGAGNTIYF.

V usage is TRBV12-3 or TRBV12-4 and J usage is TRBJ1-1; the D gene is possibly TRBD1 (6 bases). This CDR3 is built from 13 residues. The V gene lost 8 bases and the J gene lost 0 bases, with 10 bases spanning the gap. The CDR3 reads CASWGQLNTEAFF. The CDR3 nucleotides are TGTGCCAGCTGGGGACAACTGAACACTGAAGCTTTCTTT.

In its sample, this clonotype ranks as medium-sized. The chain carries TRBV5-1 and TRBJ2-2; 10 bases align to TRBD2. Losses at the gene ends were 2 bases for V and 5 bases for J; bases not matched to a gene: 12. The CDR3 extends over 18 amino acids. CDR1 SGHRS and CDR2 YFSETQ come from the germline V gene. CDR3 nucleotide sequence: TGCGCCAGCAGCTTTCGCACTAGCGGGGACGCGGGGACCGGGGAGCTGTTTTTT. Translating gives CASSFRTSGDAGTGELFF. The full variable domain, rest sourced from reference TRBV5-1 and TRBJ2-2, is KAGVTQTPRYLIKTRGQQVTLSCSPISGHRSVSWYQQTPGQGLQFLFEYFSETQRNKGNFPGRFSGRQFSNSRSEMNVSTLELGDSALYLCASSFRTSGDAGTGELFFGEGSRLTVL.

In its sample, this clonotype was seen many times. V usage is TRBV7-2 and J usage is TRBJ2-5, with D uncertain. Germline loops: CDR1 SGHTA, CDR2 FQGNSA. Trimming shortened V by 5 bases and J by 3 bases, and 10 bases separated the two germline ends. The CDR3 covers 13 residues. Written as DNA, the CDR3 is TGTGCCAGCAGCCCCGGACCAGAAGAGACCCAGTACTTC. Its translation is CASSPGPEETQYF.

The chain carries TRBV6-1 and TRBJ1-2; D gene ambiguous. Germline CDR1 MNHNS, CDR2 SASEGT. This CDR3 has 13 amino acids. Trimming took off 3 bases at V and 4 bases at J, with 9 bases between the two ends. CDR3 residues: CASSEWQPYGYTF. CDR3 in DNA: TGTGCCAGCAGTGAGTGGCAGCCCTATGGCTACACCTTC.

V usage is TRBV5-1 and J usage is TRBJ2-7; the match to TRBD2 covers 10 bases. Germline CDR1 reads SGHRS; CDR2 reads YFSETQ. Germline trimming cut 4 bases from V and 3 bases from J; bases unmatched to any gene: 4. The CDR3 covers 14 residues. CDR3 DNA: TGCGCCAGCAGCGTAGCGGGAGGCCTCTACGAGCAGTACTTC. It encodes CASSVAGGLYEQYF.

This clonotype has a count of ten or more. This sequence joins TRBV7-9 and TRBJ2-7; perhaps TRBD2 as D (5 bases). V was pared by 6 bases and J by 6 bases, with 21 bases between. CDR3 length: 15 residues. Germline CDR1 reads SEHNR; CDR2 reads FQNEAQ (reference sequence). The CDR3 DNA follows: TGTGCCAGCAGTTCGGACCGGGGTCAGGTGGCCGAGCAGTACTTC. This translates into CASSSDRGQVAEQYF. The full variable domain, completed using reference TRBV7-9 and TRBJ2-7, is DTGVSQNPRHKITKRGQNVTFRCDPISEHNRLYWYRQTLGQGPEFLTYFQNEAQLEKSRLLSDRFSAERPKGSFSTLEIQRTEQGDSAMYLCASSSDRGQVAEQYFGPGTRLTVT.

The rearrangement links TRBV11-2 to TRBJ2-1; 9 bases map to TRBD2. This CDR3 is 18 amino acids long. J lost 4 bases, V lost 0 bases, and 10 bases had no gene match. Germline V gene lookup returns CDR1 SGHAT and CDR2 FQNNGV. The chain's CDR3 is CASSLDPPTSGPYNEQFF. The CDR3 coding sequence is TGTGCCAGCAGCTTAGATCCCCCGACTAGCGGACCTTACAATGAGCAGTTCTTC.

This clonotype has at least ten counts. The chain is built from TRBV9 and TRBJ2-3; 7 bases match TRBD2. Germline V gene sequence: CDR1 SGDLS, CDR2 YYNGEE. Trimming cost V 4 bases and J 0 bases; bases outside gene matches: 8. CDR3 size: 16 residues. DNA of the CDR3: TGTGCCAGCAGCCGGGAGGCCCTGCTGAGCACAGATACGCAGTATTTT. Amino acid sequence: CASSREALLSTDTQYF.

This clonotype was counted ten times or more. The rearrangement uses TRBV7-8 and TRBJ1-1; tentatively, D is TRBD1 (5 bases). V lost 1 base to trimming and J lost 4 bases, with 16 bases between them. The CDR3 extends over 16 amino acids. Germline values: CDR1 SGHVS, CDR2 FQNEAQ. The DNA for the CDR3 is TGTGCCAGCAGCTTAGGGACAAGAGATGGAGTCACTGAAGCTTTCTTT. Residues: CASSLGTRDGVTEAFF.

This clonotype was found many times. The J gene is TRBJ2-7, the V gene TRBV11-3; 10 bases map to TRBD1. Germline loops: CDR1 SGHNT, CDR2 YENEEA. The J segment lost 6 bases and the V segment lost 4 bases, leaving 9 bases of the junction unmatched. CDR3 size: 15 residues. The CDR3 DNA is TGTGCCAGCAGCTCGACCGGGACAGGGGCGGTCGAGCAGTACTTC. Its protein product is CASSSTGTGAVEQYF.

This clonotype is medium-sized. CDR3 DNA sequence: TGTGCCAGCAGCTCGGGACACCGGAGCTCCTACAATGAGCAGTTCTTC. Translating gives CASSSGHRSSYNEQFF. V usage is TRBV7-2 and J usage is TRBJ2-1, with D perhaps matching TRBD1 (6 bases). Germline-derived CDR1 and CDR2 are SGHTA and FQGNSA. The CDR3 spans 16 residues. V lost 4 bases and J lost 0, with 13 bases in between.

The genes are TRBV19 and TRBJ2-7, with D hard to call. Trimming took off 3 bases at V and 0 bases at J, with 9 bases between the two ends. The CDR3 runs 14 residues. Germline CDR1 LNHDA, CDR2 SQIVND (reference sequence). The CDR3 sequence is CASSMSVASYEQYF. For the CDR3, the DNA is TGTGCCAGTAGTATGAGCGTTGCCTCCTACGAGCAGTACTTC.

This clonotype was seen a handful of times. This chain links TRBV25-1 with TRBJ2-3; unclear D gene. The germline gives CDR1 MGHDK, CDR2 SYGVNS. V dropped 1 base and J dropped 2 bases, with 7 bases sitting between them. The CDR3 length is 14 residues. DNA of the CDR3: TGTGCCAGCAGTGAATCCCTAGTCACAGATACGCAGTATTTT. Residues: CASSESLVTDTQYF.

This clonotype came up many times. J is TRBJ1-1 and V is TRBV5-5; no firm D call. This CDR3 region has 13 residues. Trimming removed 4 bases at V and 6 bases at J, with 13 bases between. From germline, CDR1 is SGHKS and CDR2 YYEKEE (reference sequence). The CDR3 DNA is TGTGCCAGCAGCCGACTACTGAGGGCTGAAGCTTTCTTT. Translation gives CASSRLLRAEAFF.

In nucleotides, the CDR3 is TGTGCCAGCAGTTATTCAGGAAACACCATATATTTT. It yields the protein CASSYSGNTIYF. The chain is built from TRBV7-8 and TRBJ1-3, with no clear D. The CDR3 extends over 12 amino acids. The V end was cut by 6 bases, the J end by 4 bases, with 7 bases between. CDR1 is SGHVS and CDR2 is FQNEAQ in the germline V gene. The full variable domain, completed using reference TRBV7-8 and TRBJ1-3, is GAGVSQSPRYKVAKRGQDVALRCDPISGHVSLFWYQQALGQGPEFLTYFQNEAQLDKSGLPSDRFFAERPEGSVSTLKIQRTQQEDSAVYLCASSYSGNTIYFGEGSWLTVV.

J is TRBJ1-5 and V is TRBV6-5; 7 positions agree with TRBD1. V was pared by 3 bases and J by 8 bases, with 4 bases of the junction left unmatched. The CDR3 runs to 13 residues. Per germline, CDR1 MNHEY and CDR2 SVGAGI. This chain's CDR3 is CASSYTQGEPQHF. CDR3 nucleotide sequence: TGTGCCAGCAGTTATACCCAGGGGGAGCCCCAGCATTTT.

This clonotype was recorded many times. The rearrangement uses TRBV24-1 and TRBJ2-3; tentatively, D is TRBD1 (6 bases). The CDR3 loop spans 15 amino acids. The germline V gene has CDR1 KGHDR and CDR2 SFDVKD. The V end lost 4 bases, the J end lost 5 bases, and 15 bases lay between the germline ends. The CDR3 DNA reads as TGTGCCACCAGTGAAAGGACAGTCAGGGGAGATACGCAGTATTTT. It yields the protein CATSERTVRGDTQYF.

This CDR3 reads CASSPTSGGLRDNEQFF. CDR3 bases: TGTGCCAGCAGTCCGACTAGCGGGGGGCTACGTGACAATGAGCAGTTCTTC. The gene calls are TRBV27 and TRBJ2-1, with 13 bases aligning to TRBD2. Germline CDR1 and CDR2: MNHEY and SMNVEV (reference sequence). This CDR3 spans 17 amino acids. V was clipped by 5 bases and J by 5 bases; unmatched bases: 9.